Below are 5 T cell receptor beta chains sequenced from a single sample in a study of blood T cell repertoires in COVID-19. The protocol was immunoSEQ multiplex PCR, while the TCRdb copy is restricted to in-frame clones and leaves out a portion. The repertoire has some 140,000 clones, approximately 89% of them found once; the top ten carry 4.3%. Material: peripheral blood. The receptor source for this set is a human donor in a cohort sampled during active COVID-19.

This sequence joins TRBV4-3 and TRBJ1-2; tentative D call: TRBD1 (6 bases). Trimming shortened V by 2 bases and J by 6 bases, and 19 bases separated the two germline ends. CDR1 and CDR2 (germline): LGHNA, YSLEER. The CDR3 covers 16 residues. The CDR3 sequence is CASSQSSRGAVHGYTF. The CDR3 bases are TGCGCCAGCAGCCAAAGTTCCCGGGGGGCAGTCCATGGCTACACCTTC.

The J gene is TRBJ1-6, the V gene TRBV6-4; no clear D gene. CDR1 and CDR2 (germline): MRHNA, SNTAGT. The CDR3 consists of 13 residues. The V end lost 5 bases, the J end lost 11 bases, and 13 bases lay between the germline ends. The CDR3 coding sequence is TGTGCCAGCAGTTTCCACCCGTCGGCACCCCTCCACTTT. This translates into CASSFHPSAPLHF.

The V and J genes are TRBV9 and TRBJ2-3; 10 nucleotides line up with TRBD1. The CDR3 is 14 residues long. The V gene end was trimmed by 2 bases and the J gene end by 4 bases; junction bases not matched to a gene: 1. CDR1 SGDLS and CDR2 YYNGEE come from the germline V gene. The CDR3: CASSVGQGSDTQYF. The DNA for the CDR3 is TGTGCCAGCAGCGTGGGACAGGGGTCAGATACGCAGTATTTT.

This chain joins TRBV25-1 and TRBJ1-2; D is uncertain. The length of the CDR3 is 13 residues. V was pared by 2 bases and J by 8 bases, with 12 bases between. Germline values: CDR1 MGHDK, CDR2 SYGVNS. CDR3: CASSEEGSPGYTF. The CDR3 DNA follows: TGTGCCAGCAGTGAAGAGGGCAGTCCAGGCTACACCTTC.

The chain joins TRBV11-2 to TRBJ1-1; perhaps TRBD1 as D (6 bases). Between the trimmed V and J ends, which lost 5 bases and 5 bases, there was a span of 12 bases. Germline CDR1 reads SGHAT; CDR2 reads FQNNGV. The CDR3 runs to 13 residues. As DNA, the CDR3 is TGTGCCAGCAGCCCGACAGGACGTACTGAAGCTTTCTTT. Translated: CASSPTGRTEAFF.